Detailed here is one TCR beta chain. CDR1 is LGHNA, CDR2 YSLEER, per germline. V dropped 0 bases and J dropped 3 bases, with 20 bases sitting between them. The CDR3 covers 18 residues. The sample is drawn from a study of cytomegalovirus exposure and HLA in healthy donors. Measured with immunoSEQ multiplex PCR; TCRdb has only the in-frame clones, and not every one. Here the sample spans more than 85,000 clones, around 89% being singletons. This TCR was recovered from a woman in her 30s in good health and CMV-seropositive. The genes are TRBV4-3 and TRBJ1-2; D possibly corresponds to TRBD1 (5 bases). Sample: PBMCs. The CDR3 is CASSQDRHGGAGYYGYTF. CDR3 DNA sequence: TGCGCCAGCAGCCAAGATCGACATGGTGGGGCAGGATACTATGGCTACACCTTC.